The text below deals with one T cell receptor beta chain. This clonotype was counted at least ten times. Its antigen is unknown. No base quality values were provided; no much bigger clone lies one nucleotide off. Any patient with an uncontrolled infection, another autoimmune disease, pregnancy or lactation was excluded. Diagnoses were established on the basis of clinical symptoms, serum thyroxine and TRAb, thyroid ultrasound, and orbital computed tomography. Trizol reagent was used to extract total RNA, and RNA quality was then checked on an Agilent 2100 Bioanalyzer. The source of the sample is a study of T cells in Graves' hyperthyroidism and ophthalmopathy (dated by TCRdb to the late 2010s). In terms of the full investigation: TCR V-J signatures able to tell the groups apart were searched for in a discovery cohort of 100 or so patients, of whom over 40 had Graves' ophthalmopathy and 57 had stable Graves' hyperthyroidism. An independent validation cohort of about 20 hyperthyroidism patients and about 15 patients who later progressed to ophthalmopathy tested prospective prediction of ophthalmopathy. The approximately 98 discovery patients were randomly divided into training and test sets at a 7:3 ratio. In addition, the study compared T-cell repertoires in thyroid tissue and in blood from roughly six Graves' hyperthyroidism patients. After sampling, hyperthyroidism patients received methimazole starting at 30 mg daily, and ophthalmopathy patients received high-dose intravenous methylprednisolone. According to the paper, TCR Vbeta CDR3 sequencing was carried out on approximately 140 peripheral blood samples, which came from fewer than 50 ophthalmopathy, approximately 78 hyperthyroidism and about 17 progressor patients.

The CDR3 sequence holds 14 residues, the cysteine and phenylalanine included. Only the CDR3 part of the read is kept: 42 bases, read in frame from the first base. V loses 1 base, J loses 3 bases, and the germline ends lie 10 bases apart. In the germline V gene, CDR1 corresponds to SGHVS and CDR2 to FQNEAQ. Here is what the overall study found, with its caveats: In validation, the model predicted progression to ophthalmopathy a median of 6.5 months before onset, with approximately 71% sensitivity and about 75% specificity. Most expanded thyroid clonotypes (frequency above 0.001) were also detected in blood, a finding suggesting that blood repertoires may reflect thyroid immune responses. Sample size was not statistically predetermined, and investigators were not blinded to group allocation. A 13 V-J signature model separated ophthalmopathy from stable hyperthyroidism, with about 90% sensitivity and roughly 82% specificity in cross-validation and 80%/75% in testing.

The TCR beta CDR3 regions were amplified from RNA transcripts. The TCR CDR3 was subjected to a first round of RT-PCR using the HTBI primer set and the Qiagen OneStep RT-PCR kit. Libraries were constructed in a second round of multiplex PCR, after which size selection and purification were carried out. The libraries were sequenced on an Illumina HiSeq2000 using paired-end 100 bp reads. From the authors' description of their analysis: SOAPnuke was used to process the raw data, with reads discarded if the reads contained adapters or uncalled bases, had a mean Phred below 15, or lacked an exact constant-primer or identifier match. High-quality paired reads were merged with COPE v1.2.5, and unique nucleotide sequences were defined as clonotypes. Clonotypes were aligned to IMGT TRBV, TRBD and TRBJ reference segments using MiTCR v1.1. Analysis was restricted to V-J combinations with a frequency above 0.0001, which covered about 99% of repertoires. The TCS score was defined as the ratio of F50 (clonal expansion) to E x V (chaos), calculated using BLOSUM62-based TCRdist between CDR3 peptides within each V-J. Welch's t-statistics and random forest reduced just over 500 V-J features to 13, which were used in a naive Bayes classifier (R e1071). Thyroid-blood repertoire similarity was quantified with the Morisita-Horn index. Clones were called with MiXCR by TCRdb after fastp trimmed the public reads at Q25, and only in-frame beta chains were retained. CDR3 protein duplicates are merged, each entry listing the most common genes and DNA. Here the V and J calls rest on TCRdb's processing, not on the authors' analysis. This sample is represented by approximately 700,000 distinct CDR3 sequences; 45% of them were singletons. The ten largest account for about 7% of the sample.

The source of this sequence is an adult man with Graves' disease, either hyperthyroidism or ophthalmopathy (not recorded which). The sample consisted of peripheral blood or thyroid tissue (not recorded which). The chain is made from TRBV7-8 and TRBJ2-7; the D gene is unclear. The DNA sequence is TGTGCCAGCAGCTTAGATCAGGACGGCTACGAGCAGTACTTC. This gives the protein CASSLDQDGYEQYF.